These T cell receptor beta chains were read from a single sample in a study of T cell changes during pregnancy in multiple sclerosis. TCRdb's copy holds only in-frame clones and misses some; the assay was immunoSEQ multiplex PCR. The sample consists of about 58,000 clones, about 89% of them appearing once. Sequencing was performed on CD4+ T cells from peripheral blood mononuclear cells, taken after pregnancy. These receptors all stem from a female donor in good health, enrolled as a control in a pregnancy study. CDR3s include the opening cysteine and the closing phenylalanine or tryptophan. Clone size appears in some rows only: once, few, many, or a class for an expanded clone.

clone_size	v_call	j_call	cdr3_aa
.	TRBV7-8	TRBJ1-2	CASSLLENYGYTF
.	TRBV7-2	TRBJ1-5	CASSTQSGTYSNQPQHF
.	TRBV7-3	TRBJ2-2	CASSVAGGNTGELFF
once	TRBV6-5	TRBJ1-4	CASSWGQDNEKLFF
.	TRBV25-1	TRBJ2-2	CASSEFGGLGTEELFF
.	TRBV6-5	TRBJ1-1	CASSRRTGGGTEAFF
.	TRBV7-2	TRBJ1-5	CASSLSRQGYNQPQHF
.	TRBV5-5	TRBJ1-1	CASSLTAGNTEAFF
.	TRBV19	TRBJ1-3	CASGQEPSPGNTIYF
.	TRBV6-1	TRBJ1-2	CASSEGVAAQGKRYTF
.	TRBV29-1	TRBJ2-2	CSGGNTGELFF
.	TRBV6-6	TRBJ1-5	CASRGLNQPQHF
.	TRBV10-3	TRBJ2-7	CAISKTGGDRGQYF
.	TRBV29-1	TRBJ2-1	CSVEEGGNEQFF